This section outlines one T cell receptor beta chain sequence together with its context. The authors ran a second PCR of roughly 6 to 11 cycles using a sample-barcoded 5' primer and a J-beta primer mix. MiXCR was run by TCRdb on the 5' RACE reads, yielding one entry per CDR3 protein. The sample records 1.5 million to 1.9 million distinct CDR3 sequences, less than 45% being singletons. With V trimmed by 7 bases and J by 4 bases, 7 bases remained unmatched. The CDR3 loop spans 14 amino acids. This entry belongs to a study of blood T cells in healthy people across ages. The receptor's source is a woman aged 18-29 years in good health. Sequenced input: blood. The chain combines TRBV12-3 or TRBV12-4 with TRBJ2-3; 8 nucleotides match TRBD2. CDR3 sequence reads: CASTRLANPDTQYF. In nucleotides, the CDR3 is TGTGCCAGCACCAGACTAGCGAACCCAGATACGCAGTATTTT.